A selection of T cell receptor beta chains follows, all from one sample in a study of T-cell reconstitution after alpha-beta-depleted transplantation in children. MiXCR was run by TCRdb on the PCR reads, yielding one entry per CDR3 protein. Among around 420,000 distinct CDR3 sequences listed, 15% to 20% were seen once. Here the sequenced sample was PBMCs, mostly from graft donor cells, taken 360 days after TCRalphabeta/CD19-depleted stem cell transplant. These receptors were obtained from a boy in the first two years of life who had a stem cell transplant for Wiskott-Aldrich syndrome, so the T cells may come from the graft donor. The CDR3 runs from the conserved cysteine through the conserved F or W. The order of the fields is D gene, V gene, J gene, clone size, CDR3 length, CDR3 protein, CDR3 DNA. D genes are given only for firm matches. Clone size is shown for a subset of rows, as once, few, many or a class of expanded clone.

>.|TRBV10-3|TRBJ1-5|.|14
CAISARDSNQPQHF
TGTGCCATCAGTGCCAGGGATAGCAATCAGCCCCAGCATTTT
>TRBD2|TRBV27|TRBJ2-1|.|17
CASSSLGGVKPYNEQFF
TGTGCCAGCAGTTCCCTGGGGGGGGTGAAACCCTACAATGAGCAGTTCTTC
>TRBD2|TRBV28|TRBJ2-2|.|18
CASSLSPRLALNTGELFF
TGTGCCAGCAGTTTATCCCCTAGACTAGCGCTGAACACCGGGGAGCTGTTTTTT
>.|TRBV12-3/TRBV12-4|TRBJ2-7|few|15
CASSTGLLSSYEQYF
TGTGCCAGCAGCACCGGACTTCTAAGCTCCTACGAGCAGTACTTC
>.|TRBV9|TRBJ2-2|few|14
CASSVGSVAGELFF
TGTGCCAGCAGCGTAGGGTCAGTGGCCGGGGAGCTGTTTTTT
>TRBD2|TRBV6-1|TRBJ2-2|.|19
CASSPRAILLAGNTGELFF
TGTGCCAGCAGTCCACGCGCGATCCTACTAGCGGGAAACACCGGGGAGCTGTTTTTT
>.|TRBV20-1|TRBJ2-7|few|14
CSARDIEASYEQYF
TGCAGTGCTAGAGATATAGAGGCCTCCTACGAGCAGTACTTC
>.|TRBV7-2|TRBJ1-5|few|15
CASSLDQGGFWPQHF
TGTGCCAGCAGCTTAGACCAGGGAGGATTTTGGCCCCAGCATTTT
>TRBD1|TRBV20-1|TRBJ2-7|few|16
CSARVITGVKVYEQYF
TGCAGTGCTAGAGTAATTACAGGGGTGAAGGTCTACGAGCAGTACTTC
>.|TRBV5-1|TRBJ1-1|.|15
CASSAAGTVNTEAFF
TGCGCCAGCAGCGCAGCCGGGACGGTGAACACTGAAGCTTTCTTT
>.|TRBV4-1|TRBJ2-4|.|15
CASSQDPSTENIQYF
TGCGCCAGCAGCCAAGATCCCTCCACAGAAAACATTCAGTACTTC
>.|TRBV4-1|TRBJ2-4|few|18
CASSQERKSDRWRDIQYF
TGCGCCAGCAGCCAAGAAAGGAAGTCAGACAGGTGGAGGGACATTCAGTACTTC
>.|TRBV12-3/TRBV12-4|TRBJ2-3|few|14
CASSLAARTDTQYF
TGTGCCAGCAGTTTGGCAGCCCGCACAGATACGCAGTATTTT
>.|TRBV7-2|TRBJ2-7|.|15
CASSPRASKSYEQYF
TGTGCCAGCAGCCCGCGGGCCTCCAAGTCCTACGAGCAGTACTTC
>.|TRBV20-1|TRBJ1-4|few|15
CSARVQQGGGEKLFF
TGCAGTGCTAGGGTCCAACAGGGTGGTGGCGAAAAACTGTTTTTT
>TRBD2|TRBV3-1|TRBJ2-7|few|16
CASSKRSASGSHEQYF
TGTGCCAGCAGCAAAAGAAGCGCTAGCGGGAGCCACGAGCAGTACTTC
>TRBD1|TRBV10-3|TRBJ1-1|.|15
CAISARTGLNTEAFF
TGTGCCATCAGTGCGAGGACAGGTTTGAACACTGAAGCTTTCTTT
>.|TRBV14|TRBJ2-5|many|14
CASSQGPRLETQYF
TGTGCCAGCAGCCAAGGGCCTAGGTTGGAGACCCAGTACTTC
>TRBD1|TRBV5-5|TRBJ2-2|.|16
CASSPGQGGNTGELFF
TGTGCCAGCAGCCCAGGACAGGGGGGTAACACCGGGGAGCTGTTTTTT
>.|TRBV4-1|TRBJ2-3|.|18
CASSQAQRGRDSTDTQYF
TGCGCCAGCAGCCAAGCTCAGAGAGGCAGGGACTCAACAGATACGCAGTATTTT
>TRBD2|TRBV9|TRBJ2-2|few|15
CASSVAGGNTGELFF
TGTGCCAGCAGCGTAGCGGGAGGGAACACCGGGGAGCTGTTTTTT
>.|TRBV5-1|TRBJ2-7|.|15
CASSSGTWGSYEQYF
TGCGCCAGCAGCTCAGGGACCTGGGGCTCCTACGAGCAGTACTTC
>.|TRBV21-1|TRBJ2-5|many|13
CASTVGGQETQYF
TGTGCCAGCACTGTGGGGGGGCAAGAGACCCAGTACTTC
>TRBD2|TRBV10-3|TRBJ2-2|.|16
CAISPTSGTNTGELFF
TGTGCCATCAGCCCCACAAGCGGGACTAACACCGGGGAGCTGTTTTTT
>.|TRBV18|TRBJ2-1|few|18
CASSPRGDALSSYNEQFF
TGTGCCAGCTCACCGCGCGGGGACGCCCTAAGCTCCTACAATGAGCAGTTCTTC
>.|TRBV11-1|TRBJ2-2|.|18
CASSFPYRDVQWTGELFF
TGTGCCAGCAGCTTTCCTTACAGGGACGTCCAGTGGACCGGGGAGCTGTTTTTT
>TRBD2|TRBV12-3/TRBV12-4|TRBJ2-7|.|18
CASSLASSGSLPPDEQYF
TGTGCCAGCAGTTTAGCGTCTAGCGGGAGCTTGCCTCCGGACGAGCAGTACTTC